The table lists the clone carrying this T cell receptor (beta chain) with many counts. V trimming: 2 bases; J trimming: 4 bases; junction bases outside the gene matches: 4. The CDR3 is 15 residues long. Constant-segment primers were used for 5'RACE, and the resulting TCR alpha and TCR beta cDNA libraries carried sample barcodes and UMIs. TCRdb analysed the 5' RACE reads with MiXCR anew, one entry per CDR3 protein. The sample lists about 110,000 distinct CDR3 sequences, roughly 19% occurring once. This entry is derived from a study of T-cell memory formation after mild COVID-19. This chain joins TRBV12-3 or TRBV12-4 and TRBJ2-2; 7 bases match TRBD2. The sequencing input was PBMCs or a T cell subset sorted from them (not recorded which). The receptor was isolated from a man aged 18 to 30 who had mild COVID-19 (a few samples of this study predate the infection). Cell type and time point are not known. Here the CDR3 reads CASSLRLAGTGELFF. The CDR3 DNA reads as TGTGCCAGCAGTTTACGACTAGCTGGCACCGGGGAGCTGTTTTTT.